Shown below are 15 T cell receptor beta chains from a single sample sequenced in a study of blood T cells in healthy people across ages. A second PCR, run for roughly 7 to 12 cycles, used a sample-barcoded 5' primer plus a J-beta primer mix. TCRdb passed the 5' RACE reads through MiXCR, listing each CDR3 protein once. This table holds about 650,000 distinct CDR3 sequences, roughly 30% found once. The sequenced sample consisted of blood. The receptor source for this set is a woman older than 75 in good health.

This clonotype was recorded only once. The chain is built from TRBV12-5 and TRBJ2-7; 9 positions match TRBD1. The DNA end lines up better with TRBJ2-5; the J call may be wrong. The germline gives CDR1 LGHNT, CDR2 FRNRAP. This CDR3 region has 20 residues. The chain's CDR3 is CASGLVLFGQGRLKGETQYF. The CDR3 coding sequence is TGTGCTAGTGGTTTGGTCCTGTTCGGACAGGGGCGACTTAAGGGAGAGACCCAGTACTTC.

This clonotype was observed many times. This rearrangement joins TRBV4-1 to TRBJ1-4, with 8 nucleotides matching TRBD1. Trimming cost V 4 bases and J 4 bases; bases outside gene matches: 5. The CDR3 is made up of 15 amino acids. Germline assignment: CDR1 MGHRA and CDR2 YSYEKL. The CDR3 protein is CASSREQGVNEKLFF. CDR3 nucleotides: TGCGCCAGCAGCCGGGAACAGGGGGTTAATGAAAAACTGTTTTTT.

Many counts were recorded for this clonotype. The V and J genes are TRBV30 and TRBJ2-7; no reliable D call. The CDR3 sequence is 16 residues long. CDR1 and CDR2 from the germline V gene are GTSNPN and SVGIG (reference sequence). The V and J ends lost 0 bases and 0 bases respectively, with 15 bases between them. The CDR3 nucleotides read TGTGCCTGGAGTGTACGGCGGACCGCGAGCTCCTACGAGCAGTACTTC. Its protein is CAWSVRRTASSYEQYF.

The sample holds a few counts of this clonotype. This chain links TRBV18 with TRBJ2-1, with D possibly TRBD2 on 5 matching bases. V was pared by 3 bases and J by 9 bases, with 15 bases between. CDR3 size: 14 residues. Per germline, CDR1 KGHSH and CDR2 LQKENI. The DNA of the CDR3 is TGTGCCAGCTCACCGACTATGGCTACGGGTGAGCAGTTCTTC. Its protein product is CASSPTMATGEQFF.

This clonotype was seen repeatedly, ten times or more. The chain combines TRBV5-1 with TRBJ2-7; 7 positions match TRBD1. CDR3 length equals 14 residues. Trimming removed 4 bases from V and 2 bases from J; junction bases left unmatched: 6. Germline loops: CDR1 SGHRS, CDR2 YFSETQ. The chain's CDR3 is CASSHGQAPYEQYF. The CDR3 nucleotides are TGCGCCAGCAGCCACGGACAGGCTCCCTACGAGCAGTACTTC. Based on the CDR3 plus reference TRBV5-1 and TRBJ2-7, the full variable domain is KAGVTQTPRYLIKTRGQQVTLSCSPISGHRSVSWYQQTPGQGLQFLFEYFSETQRNKGNFPGRFSGRQFSNSRSEMNVSTLELGDSALYLCASSHGQAPYEQYFGPGTRLTVT.

The CDR3 spells CSTLAGGVADTQYF. The CDR3 region has the DNA TGCAGCACCCTAGCGGGAGGTGTCGCAGATACGCAGTATTTT. The chain combines TRBV29-1 with TRBJ2-3; 11 positions agree with TRBD2. Trimming removed 8 bases from V and 4 bases from J; junction bases left unmatched: 8. Germline V lookup: CDR1 SQVTM, CDR2 ANQGSEA. CDR3 size: 14 residues.

Many counts were recorded for this clonotype. The chain uses TRBV6-2 or TRBV6-3 and TRBJ2-1; no firm D call. The ends were cut back, 2 bases at V and 1 base at J, with 3 bases in the middle. Germline assignment: CDR1 MNHEY and CDR2 SVGEGT. This CDR3 is built from 13 residues. The CDR3 region is CASSYSSYNEQFF. The CDR3 DNA sequence: TGTGCCAGCAGTTACAGTTCCTACAATGAGCAGTTCTTC.

This clonotype showed up just once. The CDR3 sequence is CASSPRDSQGLAGDTQYF. Written as DNA, the CDR3 is TGTGCCAGCAGCCCCCGGGACAGCCAAGGACTAGCGGGAGATACGCAGTATTTT. This chain connects TRBV7-8 to TRBJ2-3, with TRBD2 matching over 11 bases. After removal of 5 bases from V and 5 bases from J, the junction contained 15 bases not matched to a gene. The CDR3 totals 18 residues. CDR1 SGHVS and CDR2 FQNEAQ come from the germline V gene.

This clonotype has at least ten counts. The chain uses TRBV20-1 and TRBJ1-6, with D hard to call. Germline V gene data show CDR1 as DFQATT and CDR2 as SNEGSKA (reference sequence). Trimming shortened V by 1 base and J by 7 bases, and 8 bases separated the two germline ends. There are 13 residues in the CDR3. This chain's CDR3 is CSARVNSNSPLHF. In DNA, the CDR3 is TGCAGTGCTAGAGTGAACAGCAATTCACCCCTCCACTTT.

V and J are TRBV3-1 and TRBJ2-2, with D perhaps TRBD1 (6 bases). CDR3 length: 13 residues. Germline lookup yields CDR1 LGHDT and CDR2 YNNKEL (reference sequence). V was pared by 4 bases and J by 6 bases, with 9 bases between. The DNA of the CDR3 is TGTGCCAGCAGCCCCAACAGGGCCGGGGAGCTGTTTTTT. It yields the protein CASSPNRAGELFF.

The rearrangement joins TRBV20-1 to TRBJ2-3, with 9 bases fitting TRBD1. V gave up 8 bases and J gave up 1 base; unmatched junction bases: 7. Germline V gene lookup returns CDR1 DFQATT and CDR2 SNEGSKA (reference sequence). The CDR3 sequence is 14 residues long. This chain's CDR3 is CSQLTGGGTDTQYF. The DNA of the CDR3 is TGCAGTCAACTTACAGGGGGCGGCACAGATACGCAGTATTTT.

This rearrangement joins TRBV20-1 to TRBJ2-3, with 12 bases lining up with TRBD2. Losses at the gene ends were 6 bases for V and 2 bases for J; bases not matched to a gene: 6. The CDR3 sequence is 15 residues long. The germline CDR1 and CDR2 sequences are DFQATT and SNEGSKA (reference sequence). This chain's CDR3 is CSARWTSGITDTQYF. CDR3 nucleotide sequence: TGCAGTGCCCGGTGGACTAGCGGGATCACAGATACGCAGTATTTT.

This clonotype showed up many times. The rearrangement joins TRBV20-1 to TRBJ2-3; TRBD2 matches 13 bases. Trimming took 0 bases from V and 4 from J; bases not matched to a gene: 1. There are 15 residues in the CDR3. Germline CDR1 DFQATT, CDR2 SNEGSKA (reference sequence). This chain's CDR3 is CSARDTSGGADTQYF. In DNA form, the CDR3 reads TGCAGTGCTAGAGATACTAGCGGGGGGGCAGATACGCAGTATTTT.

As to this clonotype: The CDR3 does not close with the conserved phenylalanine or tryptophan, likely indicating a read error. The V call is TRBV7-2, the J call TRBJ1-5, with 9 bases that match TRBD1. The CDR3 spans 14 residues. V trimming: 5 bases; J trimming: 4 bases; junction bases outside the gene matches: 3. Germline CDR1 and CDR2: SGHTA and FQGNSA. This chain's CDR3 is CASSTGQGNQPQHL. DNA for the CDR3: TGTGCCAGCAGCACCGGACAGGGGAATCAGCCCCAGCATTTG.

This clonotype has ten or more counts. The V call is TRBV27, the J call TRBJ1-2; possible D gene TRBD1, 5 bases. The CDR3 runs to 15 residues. Germline V CDR1 and CDR2: MNHEY, SMNVEV (reference sequence). Trimming stripped 3 bases from V and 0 bases from J, with 11 bases between. CDR3 nucleotides: TGTGCCAGCAGTTTCCTCCCGACAGCTAACTATGGCTACACCTTC. Translated, it gives CASSFLPTANYGYTF.